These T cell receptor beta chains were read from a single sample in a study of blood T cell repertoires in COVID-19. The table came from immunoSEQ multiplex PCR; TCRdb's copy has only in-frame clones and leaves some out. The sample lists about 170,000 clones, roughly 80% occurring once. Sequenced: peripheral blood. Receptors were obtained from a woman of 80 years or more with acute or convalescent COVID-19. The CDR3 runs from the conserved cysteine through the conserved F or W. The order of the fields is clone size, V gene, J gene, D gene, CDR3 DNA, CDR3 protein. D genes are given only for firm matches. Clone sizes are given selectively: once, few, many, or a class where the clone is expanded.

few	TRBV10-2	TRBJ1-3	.	TGCGCCAGCAGTGAATTGGCTTCTGGAAACACCATATATTTT	CASSELASGNTIYF
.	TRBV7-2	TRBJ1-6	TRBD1	TGTGCCAGCAGCTTCAGGGGACAGTCTAATTCACCCCTCCACTTT	CASSFRGQSNSPLHF
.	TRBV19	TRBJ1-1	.	TGTGCCAGTAGTCCCGGTAGGAGGGACACTGAAGCTTTCTTT	CASSPGRRDTEAFF
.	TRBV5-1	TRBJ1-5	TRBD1	TGCGCCAGCAGCGGCGGACAGGACCAGCCCCAGCATTTT	CASSGGQDQPQHF
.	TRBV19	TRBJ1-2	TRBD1	TGTGCCAGTAGTTCCACAGGGGAATCTAACTATGGCTACACCTTC	CASSSTGESNYGYTF
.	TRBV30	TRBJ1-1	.	TGTGCCTGGAGTTTCTCCGGCAGGGCCCACACTGAAGCTTTCTTT	CAWSFSGRAHTEAFF
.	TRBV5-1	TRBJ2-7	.	TGCGCCAGCAGCTTGGAGCCCTTGCGCGGGACAGTATTCTACGAGCAGTACTTC	CASSLEPLRGTVFYEQYF
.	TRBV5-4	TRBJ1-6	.	TGTGCCAGCAGCGCCCGGGAACTACCTAATTCACCCCTCCACTTT	CASSARELPNSPLHF
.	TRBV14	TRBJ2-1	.	TGTGCCAGCAGCCAAGCTATTGGAGGCTCCTACAATGAGCAGTTCTTC	CASSQAIGGSYNEQFF
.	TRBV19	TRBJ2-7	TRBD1	TGTGCCAGTAGGCTCGACAGGGCTAGCGAGCAGTACTTC	CASRLDRASEQYF
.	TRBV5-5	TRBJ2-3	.	TGTGCCAGCAGCCTACTACCCTCAGGCACAGATACGCAGTATTTT	CASSLLPSGTDTQYF
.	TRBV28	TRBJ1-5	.	TGTGCCAGCATGAAAGGGGGTTGGAATCAGCCCCAGCATTTT	CASMKGGWNQPQHF
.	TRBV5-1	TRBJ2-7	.	TGCGCCAGCAGCGAACGACAGGCCTCCTACGAGCAGTACTTC	CASSERQASYEQYF
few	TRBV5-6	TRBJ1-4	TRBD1	TGTGCCAGCAGCATATCCGACAGGGCAACTAATGAAAAACTGTTTTTT	CASSISDRATNEKLFF
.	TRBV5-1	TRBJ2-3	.	TGCGCCAGCAGCTTGAACCCGGGGGCAGATACGCAGTATTTT	CASSLNPGADTQYF
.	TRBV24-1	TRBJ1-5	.	TGTGCCAACCGAGACCCGCTTGGACAGATTGCCAATCAGCCCCAGCATTTT	CANRDPLGQIANQPQHF
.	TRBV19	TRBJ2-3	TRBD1	TGTGCCAGTAAGACGGGACAGGTGAGCACAGATACGCAGTATTTT	CASKTGQVSTDTQYF
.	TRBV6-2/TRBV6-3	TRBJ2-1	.	TGTGCCAGCAGTTACGGGGGGACTCGCAGCTCCTACAATGAGCAGTTCTTC	CASSYGGTRSSYNEQFF